The 5 T cell receptor beta chains below all came from one sample that was sequenced in a study of early T cells in non-severe SARS-CoV-2 infection. MiXCR, applied by TCRdb to the 5' RACE reads, yields one record per CDR3 protein. The profile shows more than 90,000 distinct CDR3 sequences, about 13% of them singletons. Sequencing was done on a sample of whole blood. The receptors here all came from an adult who was a healthcare worker with PCR-confirmed SARS-CoV-2 infection or an uninfected control (not recorded which).

This clonotype was seen at least ten times. The genes are TRBV6-5 and TRBJ2-1; tentatively, D is TRBD2 (5 bases). This CDR3 has 18 residues. V gave up 5 bases and J gave up 0 bases, with 20 bases separating them. The germline gives CDR1 MNHEY, CDR2 SVGAGI. This CDR3 is CASSRLHGIRNSYNEQFF. DNA for the CDR3: TGTGCCAGCAGTCGCTTACACGGGATACGTAACTCCTACAATGAGCAGTTCTTC.

This clonotype was counted a few times. The rearrangement joins TRBV20-1 to TRBJ2-4, with 12 bases identical to TRBD2. Germline V lookup: CDR1 DFQATT, CDR2 SNEGSKA (reference sequence). J lost 0 bases, V lost 6 bases, and 12 bases had no gene match. The CDR3 totals 18 residues. Here the CDR3 reads CSAPRLAGASLAKNIQYF. The CDR3 bases are TGCAGTGCCCCTCGACTAGCGGGGGCCTCTCTAGCCAAAAACATTCAGTACTTC.

Notes on this clonotype: A much larger clone differs by one base, so this may be a read error. The CDR3 does not end in the conserved phenylalanine or tryptophan, so this is likely a read error. The chain employs TRBV20-1 and TRBJ2-7; weak D call: TRBD2 (6 bases). V lost 6 bases and J 3 bases, leaving 27 bases between the germline ends. The CDR3 loop spans 17 amino acids. Germline values: CDR1 DFQATT, CDR2 SNEGSKA (reference sequence). The CDR3 loop is CSAPGTERPVGHYEQYI. The CDR3, as DNA: TGCAGTGCCCCGGGGACTGAACGCCCCGTCGGACACTACGAGCAGTACATC.

Details on this clonotype: This may arise from a read error, as a much more abundant clone is one base away. The rearrangement uses TRBV7-9 and TRBJ2-5, with D hard to call. Germline assignment: CDR1 SEHNR and CDR2 FQNEAQ (reference sequence). The CDR3 contains 12 residues. This CDR3 reads CATSLSGETQYF. CDR3 coding DNA: TGTGCCACCAGCCTAAGTGGAGAGACCCAGTACTTC.

The chain is built from TRBV7-2 and TRBJ2-5; 7 bases line up with TRBD1. Per the germline V gene, CDR1 is SGHTA and CDR2 is FQGNSA. The trim removed 1 base at V and 2 bases at J, leaving 10 bases unmatched. This CDR3 has 17 amino acids. The CDR3 DNA reads TGTGCCAGCAGCTTAGAGATAGGGGACAGATGGCAAGAGACCCAGTACTTC. Translation: CASSLEIGDRWQETQYF.